Presented here are 20 T cell receptor beta chains from one specimen sequenced in a study of identical twins. Via MiXCR, TCRdb re-called the 5' RACE reads, giving one row per CDR3 protein. The sample contains 1.5 million to 2 million distinct CDR3 sequences, about 31% of which appear only once. Material: cord blood. These receptors all come from a newborn girl in good health.

This chain connects TRBV12-3 or TRBV12-4 to TRBJ1-1; D might be TRBD1 (5 bases). This CDR3 spans 15 amino acids. V gave up 2 bases and J gave up 4 bases, with 14 bases separating them. Here the CDR3 DNA reads TGTGCCAGCAGTTTACACAGGTCTAAGGGCACTGAAGCTTTCTTT. It translates to CASSLHRSKGTEAFF.

This clonotype was counted a few times. A much larger clone lies one base from this, so it may be a read error. CDR3 nucleotides: TGTGCCAGCAGCTTAGCGGACCAAGACAATGAGCAGTACTTC. It specifies CASSLADQDNEQYF. This chain links TRBV7-7 with TRBJ2-5, with no clear D. Germline V gives CDR1 SSHAT, CDR2 FNYEAQ (reference sequence). This CDR3 contains 14 residues. Trimming took off 0 bases at V and 11 bases at J, with 16 bases between the two ends.

The chain employs TRBV14 and TRBJ2-4, with D perhaps TRBD2 (6 bases). Germline-derived CDR1 and CDR2 are SGHDN and FVKESK. The CDR3 is 16 residues long. V was cut by 4 bases and J by 1 base, with 14 bases left in between. The CDR3 DNA is TGTGCCAGCAGCCCCGAGAAAGCGGGCGCCAAAAACATTCAGTACTTC. Protein: CASSPEKAGAKNIQYF.

This chain connects TRBV12-3 or TRBV12-4 to TRBJ2-7; 12 bases are a match to TRBD2. The CDR3 consists of 18 residues. With 6 bases clipped from V and 7 bases from J, the junction kept 19 bases outside the gene matches. The CDR3 is CASSRGRTSGTSGSEQYF. CDR3 DNA: TGTGCCAGCAGCCGGGGGCGGACTAGCGGGACAAGTGGCAGTGAGCAGTACTTC.

The rearrangement uses TRBV29-1 and TRBJ2-1; 8 positions match TRBD2. Germline V lookup: CDR1 SQVTM, CDR2 ANQGSEA. The CDR3 totals 18 residues. The junction had 14 bases not matched to a gene; V was cut back by 4 bases and J by 0 bases. This chain's CDR3 is CSVAGSALAGHSYNEQFF. CDR3 bases: TGCAGCGTTGCCGGGTCAGCATTAGCGGGGCACTCCTACAATGAGCAGTTCTTC.

The rearrangement links TRBV20-1 to TRBJ1-5; D is possibly TRBD1 (5 bases). Trimming removed 0 bases at V and 6 bases at J, with 12 bases between. The CDR3 loop spans 14 amino acids. CDR1 and CDR2 from the germline V gene are DFQATT and SNEGSKA (reference sequence). Written as DNA, the CDR3 is TGCAGTGCTAGAGAACCAGGGCAGGGTCAGCCCCAGCATTTT. It specifies CSAREPGQGQPQHF.

This clonotype was seen only a few times. J is TRBJ1-5 and V is TRBV4-1, with TRBD1 as a possible D gene (5 bases). This CDR3 contains 17 residues. With 1 base removed from V and 7 bases from J, the gap between germline ends came to 20 bases. Looked up from germline, CDR1 is MGHRA and CDR2 is YSYEKL. Here the CDR3 reads CASSQVLSGAKGQPQHF. DNA of the CDR3: TGCGCCAGCAGCCAAGTATTGTCCGGGGCGAAAGGACAGCCCCAGCATTTT.

The rearrangement uses TRBV29-1 and TRBJ1-5; 8 bases are a match to TRBD1. J lost 0 bases, V lost 2 bases, and 6 bases had no gene match. Germline V gives CDR1 SQVTM, CDR2 ANQGSEA. This CDR3 is 16 amino acids long. The CDR3 DNA reads as TGCAGCGTTGAAAATATGACAGGGGATAGCAATCAGCCCCAGCATTTT. Amino acids: CSVENMTGDSNQPQHF.

The chain combines TRBV28 with TRBJ1-4; D gene uncertain. CDR1 and CDR2 (germline): MDHEN, SYDVKM. CDR3 length: 14 amino acids. V was pared by 7 bases and J by 3 bases, with 12 bases between. The CDR3 reads CASTPGDANEKLFF. The CDR3 region has the DNA TGTGCCAGCACTCCCGGCGATGCTAATGAAAAACTGTTTTTT.

The chain is built from TRBV6-8 and TRBJ2-2; D unresolved. The CDR3 contains 17 residues. Germline CDR1 MNHGY, CDR2 SAAAGT. The V end lost 0 bases, the J end lost 1 base, and 12 bases lay between the germline ends. CDR3 sequence reads: CASSYSITRQNTGELFF. The DNA of the CDR3 is TGTGCCAGCAGTTACTCGATCACCAGACAGAACACCGGGGAGCTGTTTTTT.

This clonotype was seen only a few times. Its ends do not fully match the called genes, so a read error is possible. The chain recombines TRBV7-2 with TRBJ1-2; D unclear. The length of the CDR3 is 13 residues. Looked up from germline, CDR1 is SGHTA and CDR2 is FQGNSA. CDR3 sequence reads: CASSLGLNYGCTF. Here the CDR3 DNA reads TGTGCCAGCAGCTTGGGTCTTAACTATGGCTGCACCTTC.

V is TRBV12-3 or TRBV12-4 and J is TRBJ2-3; 13 nucleotides align to TRBD2. Losses at the gene ends were 3 bases for V and 0 bases for J; bases not matched to a gene: 15. This CDR3 spans 21 amino acids. The CDR3 loop is CASSFYSLGLAGRLSTDTQYF. The CDR3 nucleotides read TGTGCCAGCAGTTTTTATTCGCTGGGACTAGCGGGGCGACTAAGCACAGATACGCAGTATTTT.

The chain has TRBV3-1 and TRBJ1-3, with 7 bases aligning to TRBD1. The CDR3 has 16 amino acids. The V segment lost 4 bases and the J segment 0 bases; nucleotides outside the gene matches: 6. CDR1 is LGHDT and CDR2 is YNNKEL in the germline V gene (reference sequence). The CDR3 here is CASSLRTGPSGNTIYF. DNA of the CDR3: TGTGCCAGCAGCCTTCGGACAGGACCCTCTGGAAACACCATATATTTT.

The chain recombines TRBV29-1 with TRBJ2-1; 9 nucleotides match TRBD1. CDR1 and CDR2 (germline): SQVTM, ANQGSEA. Trimming cost V 6 bases and J 2 bases; bases outside gene matches: 8. The CDR3 has 15 residues. As DNA, the CDR3 is TGCAGCGTCCCCTCGAGGACAGGGGCCTACAATGAGCAGTTCTTC. It is translated as CSVPSRTGAYNEQFF.

V usage is TRBV5-6 and J usage is TRBJ1-5, with D possibly being TRBD1 (6 bases). The germline V gene has CDR1 SGHDT and CDR2 YYEEEE. V lost 1 base to trimming and J lost 4 bases, with 12 bases between them. CDR3 size: 15 residues. CDR3 region: CASSLFRDTNQPQHF. The CDR3 nucleotides read TGTGCCAGCAGCTTGTTCCGGGACACAAATCAGCCCCAGCATTTT.

The chain employs TRBV2 and TRBJ2-1; 14 bases are shared with TRBD2. TRBJ2-7 explains the end of the DNA better; the J call may be wrong. Germline lookup yields CDR1 SNHLY and CDR2 FYNNEI. The CDR3 consists of 16 residues. This CDR3 is CASIRLAGGLYNEQYF. CDR3 coding DNA: TGTGCCAGCATCAGACTAGCGGGAGGGCTCTACAATGAGCAGTACTTC.

The rearrangement uses TRBV27 and TRBJ1-6; D remains unclear. V was cut by 7 bases and J by 3 bases, with 13 bases left in between. The germline V gene has CDR1 MNHEY and CDR2 SMNVEV (reference sequence). This CDR3 is 15 amino acids long. CDR3 sequence (DNA): TGTGCCAGCAAATTGGAGGGAGTCTATAATTCACCCCTCCACTTT. Its protein product is CASKLEGVYNSPLHF.

V and J are TRBV5-1 and TRBJ2-1, with 10 bases matching TRBD2. The germline gives CDR1 SGHRS, CDR2 YFSETQ. This CDR3 contains 15 residues. V lost 5 bases and J lost 6; bases outside the gene matches: 8. CDR3 coding DNA: TGCGCCAGCAGTTTTACTAGCGGGGTGGGCAATGAGCAGTTCTTC. The encoded protein is CASSFTSGVGNEQFF.

In its sample, this clonotype was seen a few times. The chain has TRBV6-5 and TRBJ2-1, with D unresolved. The V gene's germline CDR1 is MNHEY and CDR2 SVGAGI. This CDR3 is 13 amino acids long. Between the trimmed V and J ends, which lost 4 bases and 8 bases, there was a span of 12 bases. The CDR3 coding sequence is TGTGCCAGCAGTTCGCCCAGGTGGCATGAGCAGTTCTTC. Its translation is CASSSPRWHEQFF.

This clonotype turned up a few times. This chain joins TRBV20-1 and TRBJ2-3; a weak D match, TRBD2 (5 bases). The V end was cut by 5 bases, the J end by 3 bases, with 18 bases between. The germline V gene has CDR1 DFQATT and CDR2 SNEGSKA (reference sequence). The CDR3 runs to 15 residues. The CDR3 spells CSAPTWGARTDTQYF. The CDR3 DNA follows: TGCAGTGCTCCTACTTGGGGAGCGAGGACAGATACGCAGTATTTT.